This TCR beta chain was profiled in a study of response to subunit inactivated influenza vaccine. TCRdb used MiXCR to reprocess the RT-PCR reads, holding one entry per CDR3 protein. The table shows some 300,000 distinct CDR3 sequences, with over 20% occurring only once. Looked up from germline, CDR1 is LGHNA and CDR2 is YSLEER. The trim removed 0 bases at V and 7 bases at J, leaving 6 bases unmatched. This CDR3 has 16 amino acids. This clonotype was seen many times. Antigen unknown. Study-wide findings and caveats: Each seasonal flu vaccination may recruit only limited new T cells, authors suggested.

The clonotype was recovered from a man aged 45-69 years who received an inactivated influenza vaccine. Material: PBMCs from blood, obtained 21 months after vaccination. The chain is built from TRBV4-3 and TRBJ1-4; the match to TRBD1 covers 9 bases. CDR3 amino acids: CASSQDLRQGGEKLFF. The CDR3 nucleotides read TGCGCCAGCAGCCAAGATCTTCGACAGGGGGGTGAAAAACTGTTTTTT.